A selection of T cell receptor beta chains follows, all from one sample in a study of CD8+CD57+ T cells in acquired aplastic anemia. TCRdb itself ran the reads through MiXCR, one entry per CDR3 protein. The sample shows approximately 220,000 distinct CDR3 sequences, around 50% of them seen only once. Sequenced material: sorted CD4+, CD8+, or CD8+CD57+ T cells (not recorded which) from PBMCs. The receptors come from a human donor with aplastic anemia. Each CDR3 is given with its conserved first and last residue. A D gene is named only where the DNA matches it firmly. Part of the rows lack a size; the others show once, few, many or a class for expanded clones.

.	TRBV7-9	.	TRBJ2-7	TGTGCCAGCAGCTCCGGACATTACGAGCAGTACTTC	CASSSGHYEQYF
.	TRBV24-1	TRBD2	TRBJ2-7	TGTGCCACCAGTGATTCCGGGACTAGCGGGGGCTCCTACGAGCAGTACTTC	CATSDSGTSGGSYEQYF
many	TRBV19	.	TRBJ1-2	TGTGCCAGTATGATGACAGCCGCCTATGGCTACACCTTC	CASMMTAAYGYTF
many	TRBV6-5	.	TRBJ1-1	.	CASSSSGANTEAFF
.	TRBV9	.	TRBJ1-1	TGTGCCAGCAGCGTAGGAGGGGAAATGAACACTGAAGCTTTCTTT	CASSVGGEMNTEAFF
many	TRBV19	TRBD1	TRBJ2-5	TGTGCCACAGGGACAGGGGAGACCCAGTACTTC	CATGTGETQYF
many	TRBV11-2	.	TRBJ2-2	TGTGCCAGCAGCCTGGACAGGAACACCGGGGAGCTGTTTTTT	CASSLDRNTGELFF
many	TRBV6-4	TRBD1	TRBJ1-2	TGTGCCAGCAGTGACTCGGGACAGGGGGCGCAGGGCTACACCTTC	CASSDSGQGAQGYTF
many	TRBV7-9	.	TRBJ2-3	TGTGCCAGCAGCTTAGATTTTCAGGATACGCAGTATTTT	CASSLDFQDTQYF
many	TRBV20-1	TRBD1	TRBJ1-5	TGCAGTGCTAGAGGACAGGGAGGTGATGGCAATCAGCCCCAGCATTTT	CSARGQGGDGNQPQHF
many	TRBV20-1	TRBD1	TRBJ1-5	TGCAGTGCTAGAGAAACCGACAGGGGCAGCAATCAGCCCCAGCATTTT	CSARETDRGSNQPQHF
many	TRBV5-5	.	TRBJ2-5	TGTGCCAGCAGCTTGGACGTCGAACGGACCCAGTACTTC	CASSLDVERTQYF
few	TRBV2	TRBD1	TRBJ1-1	TGTGCCAGCAGCCCCGGGACAGGGAGTATGGCTGAAGCTTTCTTT	CASSPGTGSMAEAFF
.	TRBV6-1	.	TRBJ1-5	TGTGCCAGCAGTCCTGCGGGGGAGGGCAATCAGCCCCAGCATTTT	CASSPAGEGNQPQHF
many	TRBV11-2	.	TRBJ2-2	TGTGCCAGCAGCCCGGGACTCCCGGCTTGGAGCGGGGAGCTGTTTTTT	CASSPGLPAWSGELFF
once	TRBV19	.	TRBJ2-5	TGTGCCAGTAGTACCGGACCGGTATACCAAGAGACCCAGTACTTC	CASSTGPVYQETQYF
many	TRBV28	.	TRBJ2-7	TGTGCCAGCAGTGTGGACGGGGAGCAGTACTTC	CASSVDGEQYF
.	TRBV7-2	.	TRBJ2-3	TGTGCCAGCAGCGCAACCGGGACAAGGGTGTTGTATTTT	CASSATGTRVLYF
many	TRBV12-3/TRBV12-4	.	TRBJ1-6	TGTGCCAGCAGTCCCGGTCCTAGTGGTAATTCACCCCTCCACTTT	CASSPGPSGNSPLHF
once	TRBV9	.	TRBJ1-6	TGTGCCAGCAGCGTAGCTGACAGCCGTTTCTATAATTCACCCCTCCACTTT	CASSVADSRFYNSPLHF
.	TRBV7-6	.	TRBJ1-2	TGTGCCAGCACTGCGGTTAAGCCAGGAGAGGGCTACACCTTC	CASTAVKPGEGYTF
.	TRBV7-9	.	TRBJ1-1	TGTGCCAGCAGTGACAGGAACACTGAAGCTTTCTTT	CASSDRNTEAFF
.	TRBV19	TRBD1	TRBJ1-6	TGTGCCAGCCGTCCGACAGGGGTTAATTCACCCCTCCACTTT	CASRPTGVNSPLHF
.	TRBV20-1	TRBD2	TRBJ2-2	TGCAGTGGACTCTACGGCGGGGGGGGCGGCACCGGGGAGCTGTTTTTT	CSGLYGGGGGTGELFF
few	TRBV6-5	.	TRBJ2-3	TGTGCCAGCAGGGAAGGACAGTTAGACCCTAGCACAGATACGCAGTATTTT	CASREGQLDPSTDTQYF
.	TRBV10-3	.	TRBJ2-1	TGTGCCATCCAACTAGCGCCCGGGGGCGATGAGCAGTTCTTC	CAIQLAPGGDEQFF
.	TRBV9	TRBD2	TRBJ2-7	TGTGCCAGCAGCCCAAGACTAGCGGGGACATGGGCCTACGAGCAGTACTTC	CASSPRLAGTWAYEQYF
many	TRBV19	.	TRBJ1-3	TGTGCCAGTAGCAGTTCCACGGGACGGCCGCCGGGAATCTCTGGAAACACCATATATTTT	CASSSSTGRPPGISGNTIYF
.	TRBV28	TRBD2	TRBJ2-2	TGTGCCAGCAGTTTCGGGGGGTCGAACACCGGGGAGCTGTCTTGG	CASSFGGSNTGELSW
once	TRBV9	TRBD2	TRBJ2-7	TGTGCCAGCAGCGGGACCGGGACTAGCACCTACGAGCAGTACTTC	CASSGTGTSTYEQYF
many	TRBV7-9	TRBD1	TRBJ2-7	TGTGCCAGCAGCCCGGACAGGGGATCCCAGGAGCAGTACTTC	CASSPDRGSQEQYF
.	TRBV24-1	TRBD2	TRBJ2-1	TGTGCCACCAGTGATTTGACTAGCGGGTATGAGCAGTTCTTC	CATSDLTSGYEQFF
.	TRBV2	.	TRBJ2-4	TGTGCCAGCAGGGGTGGGGCCAAAAACATTCAGTACTTC	CASRGGAKNIQYF
.	TRBV12-3/TRBV12-4	.	TRBJ1-1	TGTGCCAGCAGTTTACAGGAATCATTGAACACTGAAGCTTTCTTT	CASSLQESLNTEAFF
.	TRBV19	.	TRBJ2-3	TGTGCCAGTAGTATAAGGCGGGTCAGCACAGATACGCAGTATTTT	CASSIRRVSTDTQYF
.	TRBV7-6	TRBD2	TRBJ2-5	TGTGCCAGCAGCTTAGGGGGCCTAGCGGGGGGACGGGAGACCCAGTACTTC	CASSLGGLAGGRETQYF
.	TRBV25-1	.	TRBJ1-2	TGTGCCAGCAGTGAATCCAACAGGCGATATGGCTACACCTTC	CASSESNRRYGYTF
many	TRBV12-3/TRBV12-4	.	TRBJ2-6	TGTGCCAGCATTCCTGGAGGCTTGCCTGGGGCCAACGTCCTGACTTTC	CASIPGGLPGANVLTF
.	TRBV5-6	.	TRBJ2-7	TGTGCCAGCAGCTTTGGACGGGGGAACGAGCAGTACTTC	CASSFGRGNEQYF
many	TRBV14	TRBD2	TRBJ2-5	TGTGCCAGCAGCCAGGCACGCGGGAGTCAGTCCCAGTACTTC	CASSQARGSQSQYF
.	TRBV30	.	TRBJ2-7	TGTGCCTGGGGGGGACACCTTGTGGAGCAGTACTTC	CAWGGHLVEQYF
.	TRBV10-3	.	TRBJ2-5	TGTGCCAGCAGTGGGTCCGGGGCAGGAGAGACCCAGTACTTC	CASSGSGAGETQYF
few	TRBV29-1	.	TRBJ2-7	TGCAGCGTTGAAGGCAAGACCTACGAGCAGTACTTC	CSVEGKTYEQYF
many	TRBV2	.	TRBJ1-2	TGTGCCAGCAGAAGAGTGGCGGATGGCTACACCTTC	CASRRVADGYTF
.	TRBV5-1	TRBD2	TRBJ2-3	TGCGCCAGCGCCACCCAGACTAGCGGGGGCACAGATACGCAGTATTTT	CASATQTSGGTDTQYF
.	TRBV18	.	TRBJ2-7	TGTGCCAGCTCACCACCGGGTTGGGGGCGCCCCTACGAGCAGTACTTC	CASSPPGWGRPYEQYF